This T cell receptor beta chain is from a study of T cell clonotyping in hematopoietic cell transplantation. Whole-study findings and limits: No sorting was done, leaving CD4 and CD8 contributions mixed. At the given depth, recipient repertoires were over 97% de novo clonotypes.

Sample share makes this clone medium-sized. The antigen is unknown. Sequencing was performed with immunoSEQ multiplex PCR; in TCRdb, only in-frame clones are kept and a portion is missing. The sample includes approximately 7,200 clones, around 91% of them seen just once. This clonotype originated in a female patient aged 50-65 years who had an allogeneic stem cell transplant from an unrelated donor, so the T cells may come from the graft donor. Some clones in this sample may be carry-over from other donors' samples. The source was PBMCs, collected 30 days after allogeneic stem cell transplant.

CDR3 residues: CARGGTGGNQPQHF. CDR3 in DNA: TGTGCCAGGGGAGGTACAGGGGGAAATCAGCCCCAGCATTTT. The chain couples TRBV2 to TRBJ1-5; the match to TRBD1 covers 8 bases. The J segment lost 4 bases and the V segment lost 9 bases, leaving 8 bases of the junction unmatched. CDR1 is SNHLY, CDR2 FYNNEI, per germline. The CDR3 consists of 14 residues.